This entry describes one T cell receptor (beta chain). The germline gene is not matched at one end of the junction; a read error may be the cause. The data were obtained in a study of cytomegalovirus exposure and HLA in healthy donors. The PCR had 60 Vbeta and 13 Jbeta primers. Here immunoSEQ multiplex PCR was the method, and the copy in TCRdb shows in-frame clones only, minus some. The sample shows some 160,000 clones, 70% to 80% of them seen only once. This CDR3 is 16 amino acids long. Germline CDR1 SGHDT, CDR2 YYEEEE. The source material was PBMCs. The gene calls are TRBV5-6 and TRBJ2-3, with TRBD2 matching over 15 bases. This sequence originates from a male donor in good health and CMV-seronegative. CDR3 in amino acids: CASSWGLAGGTDTQYF. The CDR3 region has the DNA TGTGCCAGCAGCTGGGGACTAGCGGGAGGCACCGATACGCAGTATTTT.